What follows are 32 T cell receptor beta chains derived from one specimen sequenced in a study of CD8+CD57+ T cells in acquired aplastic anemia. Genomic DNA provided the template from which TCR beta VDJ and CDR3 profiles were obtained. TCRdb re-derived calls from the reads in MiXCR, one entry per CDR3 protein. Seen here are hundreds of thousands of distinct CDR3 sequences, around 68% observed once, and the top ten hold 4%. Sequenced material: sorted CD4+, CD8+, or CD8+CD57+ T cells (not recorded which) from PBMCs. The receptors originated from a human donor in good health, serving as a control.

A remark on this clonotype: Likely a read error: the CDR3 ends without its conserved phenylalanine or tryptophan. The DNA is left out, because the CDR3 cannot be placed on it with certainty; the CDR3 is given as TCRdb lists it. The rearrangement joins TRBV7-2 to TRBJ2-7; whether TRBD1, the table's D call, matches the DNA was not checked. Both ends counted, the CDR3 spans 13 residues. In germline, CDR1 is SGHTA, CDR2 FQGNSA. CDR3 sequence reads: CASSPAGSNQPQH.

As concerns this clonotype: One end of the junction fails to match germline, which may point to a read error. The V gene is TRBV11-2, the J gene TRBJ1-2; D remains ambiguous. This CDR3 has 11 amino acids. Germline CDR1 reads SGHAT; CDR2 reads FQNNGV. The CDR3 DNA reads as TGTGTCAGCAGCTTAGGACATGGCTACACCTTC. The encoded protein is CVSSLGHGYTF. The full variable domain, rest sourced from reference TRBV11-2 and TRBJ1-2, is EAGVAQSPRYKIIEKRQSVAFWCNPISGHATLYWYQQILGQGPKLLIQFQNNGVVDDSQLPKDRFSAERLKGVDSTLKIQPAKLEDSAVYLCVSSLGHGYTFGSGTRLTVV.

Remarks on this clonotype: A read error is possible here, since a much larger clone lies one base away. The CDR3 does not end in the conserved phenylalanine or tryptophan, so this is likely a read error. The CDR3 bases are TGTGCCAGCAGCCCCGGCGCGACCCAGTACTCC. Its translation: CASSPGATQYS. V and J are TRBV9 and TRBJ2-5, with D uncertain. Germline V CDR1 and CDR2: SGDLS, YYNGEE. CDR3 size: 11 residues. V lost 4 bases and J 7 bases, leaving 8 bases between the germline ends.

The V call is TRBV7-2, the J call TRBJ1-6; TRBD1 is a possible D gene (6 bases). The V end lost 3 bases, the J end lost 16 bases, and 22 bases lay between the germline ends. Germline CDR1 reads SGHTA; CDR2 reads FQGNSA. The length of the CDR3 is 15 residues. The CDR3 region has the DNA TGTGCCAGCAGCTTGGACATTAGGACAGATTCGCAGCTCCACTTT. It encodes CASSLDIRTDSQLHF.

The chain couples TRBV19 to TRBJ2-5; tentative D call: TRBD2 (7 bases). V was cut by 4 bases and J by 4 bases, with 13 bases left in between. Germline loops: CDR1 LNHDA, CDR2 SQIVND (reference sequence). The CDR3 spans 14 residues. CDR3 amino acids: CASSRGGGAETQYF. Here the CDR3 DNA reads TGTGCCAGTAGTAGGGGGGGGGGGGCAGAGACCCAGTACTTC. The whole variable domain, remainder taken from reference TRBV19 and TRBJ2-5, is DGGITQSPKYLFRKEGQNVTLSCEQNLNHDAMYWYRQDPGQGLRLIYYSQIVNDFQKGDIAEGYSVSREKKESFPLTVTSAQKNPTAFYLCASSRGGGAETQYFGPGTRLLVL.

The CDR3 here is CATSRAGTGPYEQYF. The CDR3 DNA follows: TGTGCCACCAGCAGAGCTGGGACAGGTCCCTACGAGCAGTACTTC. The V gene is TRBV15, the J gene TRBJ2-7; 8 bases map to TRBD1. Trimming took 1 base from V and 2 from J; bases not matched to a gene: 4. This CDR3 contains 15 residues. Looked up from germline, CDR1 is LNHNV and CDR2 is YYDKDF (reference sequence).

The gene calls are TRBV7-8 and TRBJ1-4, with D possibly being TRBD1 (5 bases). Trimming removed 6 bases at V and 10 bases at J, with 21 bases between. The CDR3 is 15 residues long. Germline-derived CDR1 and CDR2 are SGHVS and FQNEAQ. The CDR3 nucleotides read TGTGCCAGCAGTGTCCTTGGGGCAACTGATGCAAAACTGTTTTTT. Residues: CASSVLGATDAKLFF.

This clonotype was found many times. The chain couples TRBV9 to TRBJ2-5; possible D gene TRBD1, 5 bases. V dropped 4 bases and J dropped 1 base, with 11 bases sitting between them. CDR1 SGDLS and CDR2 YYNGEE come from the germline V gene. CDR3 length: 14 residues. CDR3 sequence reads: CASSPRTTQETQYF. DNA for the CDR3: TGTGCCAGCAGCCCCCGGACAACCCAAGAGACCCAGTACTTC. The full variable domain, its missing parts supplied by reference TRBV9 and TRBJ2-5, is DSGVTQTPKHLITATGQRVTLRCSPRSGDLSVYWYQQSLDQGLQFLIQYYNGEERAKGNILERFSAQQFPDLHSELNLSSLELGDSALYFCASSPRTTQETQYFGPGTRLLVL.

CDR3 bases: TGTGCCAGCACCCTTAGGACTGCTGGGGCCAACGACCTGTTTTTT. It encodes CASTLRTAGANDLFF. The chain has TRBV7-9 and TRBJ2-2; D is perhaps TRBD1 or TRBD2 (5 bases each). V was cut by 7 bases and J by 14 bases, with 26 bases left in between. This CDR3 is built from 15 residues. CDR1 SEHNR and CDR2 FQNEAQ come from the germline V gene (reference sequence).

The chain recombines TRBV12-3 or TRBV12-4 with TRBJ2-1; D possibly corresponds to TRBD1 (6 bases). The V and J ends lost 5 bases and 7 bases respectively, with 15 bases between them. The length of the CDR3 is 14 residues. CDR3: CASSTGQLYNEQFF. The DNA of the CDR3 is TGTGCCAGCAGTACAGGACAGCTCTATAATGAGCAGTTCTTC.

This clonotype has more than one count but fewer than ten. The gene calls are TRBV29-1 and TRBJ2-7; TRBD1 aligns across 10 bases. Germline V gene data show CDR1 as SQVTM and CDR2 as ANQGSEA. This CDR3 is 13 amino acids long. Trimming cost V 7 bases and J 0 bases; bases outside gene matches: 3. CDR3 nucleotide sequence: TGCAGCGCTGGACAGGGGGTCTCCTACGAGCAGTACTTC. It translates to CSAGQGVSYEQYF.

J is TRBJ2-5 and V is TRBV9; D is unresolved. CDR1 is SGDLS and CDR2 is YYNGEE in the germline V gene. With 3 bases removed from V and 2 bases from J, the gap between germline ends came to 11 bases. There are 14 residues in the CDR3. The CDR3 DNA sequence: TGTGCCAGCAGCGGAGGTATAGGGCAAGAGACCCAGTACTTC. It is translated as CASSGGIGQETQYF.

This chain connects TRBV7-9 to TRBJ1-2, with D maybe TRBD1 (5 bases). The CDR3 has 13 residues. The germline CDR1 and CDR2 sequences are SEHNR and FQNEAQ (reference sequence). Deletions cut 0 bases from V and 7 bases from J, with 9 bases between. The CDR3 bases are TGTGCCAGCAGCTTAGCGGGGGGAGGTGGCTACACCTTC. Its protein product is CASSLAGGGGYTF.

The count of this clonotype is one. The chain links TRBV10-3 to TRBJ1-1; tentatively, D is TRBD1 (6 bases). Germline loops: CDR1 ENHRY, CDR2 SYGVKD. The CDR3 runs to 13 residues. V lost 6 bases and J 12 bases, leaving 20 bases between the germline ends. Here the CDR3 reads CAIRRQGKVEPFF. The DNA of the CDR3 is TGTGCCATCAGACGGCAGGGGAAGGTTGAGCCTTTCTTT.

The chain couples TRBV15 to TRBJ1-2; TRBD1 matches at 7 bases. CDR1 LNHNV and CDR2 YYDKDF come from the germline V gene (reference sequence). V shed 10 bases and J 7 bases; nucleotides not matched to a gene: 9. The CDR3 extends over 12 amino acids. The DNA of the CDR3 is TGTGCCAGCAGGGGGACAGAAAGTGGCTACACCTTC. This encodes CASRGTESGYTF. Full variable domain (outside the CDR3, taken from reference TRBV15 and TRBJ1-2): DAMVIQNPRYQVTQFGKPVTLSCSQTLNHNVMYWYQQKSSQAPKLLFHYYDKDFNNEADTPDNFQSRRPNTSFCFLDIRSPGLGDTAMYLCASRGTESGYTFGSGTRLTVV.

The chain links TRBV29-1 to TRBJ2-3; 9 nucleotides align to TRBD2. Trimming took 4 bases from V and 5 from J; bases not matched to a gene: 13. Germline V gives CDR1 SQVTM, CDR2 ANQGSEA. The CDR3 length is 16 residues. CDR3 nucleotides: TGCAGCGTTGTTGGGACAGCGGGGGGAGTTAGAGATACGCAGTATTTT. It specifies CSVVGTAGGVRDTQYF.

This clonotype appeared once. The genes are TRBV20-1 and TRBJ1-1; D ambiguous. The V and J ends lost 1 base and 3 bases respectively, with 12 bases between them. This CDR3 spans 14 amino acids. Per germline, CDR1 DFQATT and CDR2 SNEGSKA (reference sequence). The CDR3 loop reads CSARGHERDTEAFF. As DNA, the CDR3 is TGCAGTGCTAGAGGGCATGAAAGGGACACTGAAGCTTTCTTT.

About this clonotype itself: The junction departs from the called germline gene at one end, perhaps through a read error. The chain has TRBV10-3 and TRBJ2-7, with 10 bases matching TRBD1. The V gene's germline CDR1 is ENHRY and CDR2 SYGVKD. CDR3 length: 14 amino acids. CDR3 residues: CATCPRTGGYDQYF. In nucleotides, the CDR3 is TGTGCCACCTGCCCTCGGACAGGGGGTTACGACCAGTACTTC.

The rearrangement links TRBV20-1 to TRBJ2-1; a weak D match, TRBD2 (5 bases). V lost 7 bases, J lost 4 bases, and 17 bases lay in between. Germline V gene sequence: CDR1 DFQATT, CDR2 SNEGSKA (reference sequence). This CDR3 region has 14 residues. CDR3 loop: CSVSLLAGYNEQFF. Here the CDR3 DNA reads TGCAGTGTCAGCCTCCTCGCGGGTTACAATGAGCAGTTCTTC.

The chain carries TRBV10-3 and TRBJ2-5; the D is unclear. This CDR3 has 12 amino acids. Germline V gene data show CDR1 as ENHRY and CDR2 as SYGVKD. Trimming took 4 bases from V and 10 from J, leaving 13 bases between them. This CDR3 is CAISGASYDQYF. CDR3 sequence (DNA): TGTGCCATCAGTGGCGCTTCCTACGACCAGTACTTC.

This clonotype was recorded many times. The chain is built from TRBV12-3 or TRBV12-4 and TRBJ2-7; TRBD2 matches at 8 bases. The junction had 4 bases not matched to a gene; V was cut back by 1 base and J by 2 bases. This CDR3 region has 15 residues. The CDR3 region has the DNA TGTGCCAGCAGTTTAGGCGGGGGGCTTACCTACGAGCAGTACTTC. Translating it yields CASSLGGGLTYEQYF.

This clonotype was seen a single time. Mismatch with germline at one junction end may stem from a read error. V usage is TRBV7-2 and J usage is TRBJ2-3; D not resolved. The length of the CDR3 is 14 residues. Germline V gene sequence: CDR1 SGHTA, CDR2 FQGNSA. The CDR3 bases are TGTGCCAGCAGCGCGGAATTGGAGACACAGTACTTGTGGTTT. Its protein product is CASSAELETQYLWF. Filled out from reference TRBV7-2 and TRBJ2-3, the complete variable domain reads GAGVSQSPSNKVTEKGKDVELRCDPISGHTALYWYRQSLGQGLEFLIYFQGNSAPDKSGLPSDRFSAERTGGSVSTLTIQRTQQEDSAVYLCASSAELETQYLWFGPGTRLTVL.

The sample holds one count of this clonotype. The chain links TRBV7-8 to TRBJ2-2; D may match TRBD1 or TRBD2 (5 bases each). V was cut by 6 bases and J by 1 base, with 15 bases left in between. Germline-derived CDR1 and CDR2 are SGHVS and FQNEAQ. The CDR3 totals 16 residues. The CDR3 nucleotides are TGTGCCAGCAGTGTAGACAGAGCGGTGAACACCGGGGAGCTGTTTTTT. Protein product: CASSVDRAVNTGELFF.

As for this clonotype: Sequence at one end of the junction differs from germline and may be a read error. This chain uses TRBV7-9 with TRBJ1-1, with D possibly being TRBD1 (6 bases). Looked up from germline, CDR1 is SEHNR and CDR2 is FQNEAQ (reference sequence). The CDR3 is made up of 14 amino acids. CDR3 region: CASSPQWGDNSPLF. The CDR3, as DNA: TGTGCCAGCAGCCCACAATGGGGGGACAATTCACCCCTCTTT.

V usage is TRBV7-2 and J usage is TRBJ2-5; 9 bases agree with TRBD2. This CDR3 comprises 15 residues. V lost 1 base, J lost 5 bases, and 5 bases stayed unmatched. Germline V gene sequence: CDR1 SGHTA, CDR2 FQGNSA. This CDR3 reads CASSLVAGGRETQYF. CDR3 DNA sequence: TGTGCCAGCAGCTTAGTTGCGGGGGGGCGGGAGACCCAGTACTTC.

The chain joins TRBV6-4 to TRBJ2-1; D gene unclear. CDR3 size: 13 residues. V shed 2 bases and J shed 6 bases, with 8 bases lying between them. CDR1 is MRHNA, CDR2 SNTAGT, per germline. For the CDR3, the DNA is TGTGCCAGCAGTGACCACGGATCCAATGAGCAGTTCTTC. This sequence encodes CASSDHGSNEQFF.

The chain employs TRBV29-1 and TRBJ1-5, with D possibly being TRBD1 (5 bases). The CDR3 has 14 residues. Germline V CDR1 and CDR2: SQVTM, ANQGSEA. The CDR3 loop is CGSGRGSGGQPQHF. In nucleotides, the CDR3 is TGCGGCAGCGGTAGGGGCTCGGGAGGTCAGCCCCAGCATTTT.

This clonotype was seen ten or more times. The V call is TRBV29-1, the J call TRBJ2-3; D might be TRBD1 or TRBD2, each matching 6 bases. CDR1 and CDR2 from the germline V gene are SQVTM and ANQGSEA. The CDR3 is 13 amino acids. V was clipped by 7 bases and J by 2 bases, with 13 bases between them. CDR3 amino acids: CSGDPGATDTQYF. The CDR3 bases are TGCAGCGGTGACCCGGGGGCCACAGATACGCAGTATTTT.

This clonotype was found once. The DNA for the CDR3 is TGCGCCAGCAGCCAAGTCGTCCAGGTGGGGCAGCCCCAGTACTTC. It encodes CASSQVVQVGQPQYF. This sequence joins TRBV4-3 and TRBJ2-5, with a weak D call TRBD1 (5 bases). The germline V gene has CDR1 LGHNA and CDR2 YSLEER. V lost 1 base to trimming and J lost 9 bases, with 18 bases between them. The CDR3 has 15 amino acids.

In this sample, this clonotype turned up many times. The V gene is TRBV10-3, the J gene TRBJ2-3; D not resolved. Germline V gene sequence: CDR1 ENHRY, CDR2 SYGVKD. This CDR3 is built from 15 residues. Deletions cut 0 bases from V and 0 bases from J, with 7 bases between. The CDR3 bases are TGTGCCATCAGTGAGTCGGTGGGGAGCACAGATACGCAGTATTTT. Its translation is CAISESVGSTDTQYF.

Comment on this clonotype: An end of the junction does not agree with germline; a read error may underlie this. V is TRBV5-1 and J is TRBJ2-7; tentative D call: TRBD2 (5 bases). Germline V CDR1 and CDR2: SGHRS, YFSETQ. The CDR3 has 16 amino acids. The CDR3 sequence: CASGKGRLFGSYEQYF. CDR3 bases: TGTGCCAGCGGCAAAGGGCGACTGTTCGGTTCCTACGAGCAGTACTTC. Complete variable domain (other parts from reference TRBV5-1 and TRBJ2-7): KAGVTQTPRYLIKTRGQQVTLSCSPISGHRSVSWYQQTPGQGLQFLFEYFSETQRNKGNFPGRFSGRQFSNSRSEMNVSTLELGDSALYLCASGKGRLFGSYEQYFGPGTRLTVT.

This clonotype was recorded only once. CDR3 residues: CASSLDPRETQYF. The DNA of the CDR3 is TGCGCCAGCAGCTTGGACCCGAGGGAGACCCAGTACTTC. The chain links TRBV5-1 to TRBJ2-5; D is unresolved. The CDR3 has 13 amino acids. CDR1 is SGHRS and CDR2 is YFSETQ in the germline V gene. The ends were cut back, 0 bases at V and 5 bases at J, with 8 bases in the middle.